The sequence of this T cell receptor beta chain was determined in a study of T cell repertoires in cytomegalovirus infection. In TCRdb, the reads were re-called with MiXCR into one record per CDR3 protein. The sample includes under 300,000 distinct CDR3 sequences, approximately 22% of them seen just once. This clonotype showed up just a few times. Its antigen is as yet unknown. The specimen was cultured PBMCs, collected from culture after CMV antigen stimulation. The source is a human donor in good health (CMV status not recorded). Some clones in this sample may be carry-over from other donors' samples.

The CDR3: CASSLGSGGRPEAFF. The CDR3 DNA sequence: TGTGCCAGCAGCTTAGGGTCAGGGGGCCGCCCTGAAGCTTTCTTT. The chain employs TRBV7-8 and TRBJ1-1, with 8 bases aligning to TRBD1. Per the germline V gene, CDR1 is SGHVS and CDR2 is FQNEAQ. V lost 1 base and J lost 6; bases outside the gene matches: 7. CDR3 length equals 15 residues.